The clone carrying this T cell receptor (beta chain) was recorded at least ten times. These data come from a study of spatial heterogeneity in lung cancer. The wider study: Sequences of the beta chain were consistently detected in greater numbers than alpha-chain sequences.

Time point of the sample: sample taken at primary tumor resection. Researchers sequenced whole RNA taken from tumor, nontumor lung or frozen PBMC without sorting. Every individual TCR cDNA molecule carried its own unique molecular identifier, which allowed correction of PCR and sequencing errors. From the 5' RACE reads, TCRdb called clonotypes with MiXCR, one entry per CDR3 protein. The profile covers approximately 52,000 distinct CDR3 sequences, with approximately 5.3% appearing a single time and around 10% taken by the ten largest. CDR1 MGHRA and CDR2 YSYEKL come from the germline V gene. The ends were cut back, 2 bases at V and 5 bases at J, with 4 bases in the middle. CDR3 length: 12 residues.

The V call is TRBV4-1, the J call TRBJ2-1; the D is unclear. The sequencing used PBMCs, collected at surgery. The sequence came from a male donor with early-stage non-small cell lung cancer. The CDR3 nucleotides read TGCGCCAGCAGCCAAAGACACAATGAGCAGTTCTTC. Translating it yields CASSQRHNEQFF.